This is a list of T cell receptor beta chains from one sample in a study of blood T cell repertoires in COVID-19. Sequencing was performed with immunoSEQ multiplex PCR; in TCRdb, only in-frame clones are kept and a portion is missing. The data show roughly 260,000 clones, under 85% seen once. Sequenced material: peripheral blood. These receptors were obtained from a middle-aged woman with active or convalescent COVID-19. Each CDR3 is given without its conserved first and last residue. Size is omitted from some rows. Given values are once, few, many or a class for expanded clones.

TRBJ2-2 | . | 14 | TRBV3-1/TRBV3-2 | ASSRRLAGNTGELF
TRBJ2-5 | . | 12 | TRBV3-1/TRBV3-2 | ASSQQGTQETQY
TRBJ1-2 | . | 16 | TRBV28 | ASRKLVARQGPFYGYT
TRBJ2-3 | . | 12 | TRBV5-5 | ASSEPGRPDTQY
TRBJ1-2 | few | 10 | TRBV7-9 | ASSLASSGYT
TRBJ1-5 | . | 14 | TRBV19 | ASSTMGQASNQPQH
TRBJ1-5 | . | 10 | TRBV7-2 | ASSYRGQPQH
TRBJ2-3 | . | 15 | TRBV28 | ASSESRDRGYSDTQY
TRBJ1-3 | . | 12 | TRBV5-1 | ASSFPHSGNTIY
TRBJ1-5 | . | 11 | TRBV30 | AWGQGGNQPQH
TRBJ2-5 | . | 13 | TRBV11-2 | ASSSGLAGGETQY
TRBJ1-1 | . | 13 | TRBV11-2 | ASSRPFRRGTEAF
TRBJ2-1 | . | 14 | TRBV4-1 | ASSQPLGPGGRGQF
TRBJ2-2 | . | 12 | TRBV29-1 | SAGGVANTGELF
TRBJ2-3 | . | 14 | TRBV5-6 | ASSFLAGAGTDTQY
TRBJ2-7 | . | 11 | TRBV5-4 | ASSLAGRREQY
TRBJ1-2 | . | 12 | TRBV7-9 | ASSGRGENYGYT
TRBJ1-2 | . | 13 | TRBV10-3 | AISESISQGRGYT
TRBJ2-1 | . | 11 | TRBV5-1 | ASSLYGGNEQF
TRBJ1-6 | few | 15 | TRBV19 | ASSRAGDPYYNSPLH
TRBJ1-1 | few | 16 | TRBV7-9 | ASSSLQGTHSKGSEAF
TRBJ2-3 | . | 13 | TRBV6-5 | ASSLAGDPTDTQY
TRBJ2-1 | . | 10 | TRBV7-9 | ASRTGTPQQF
TRBJ2-5 | . | 13 | TRBV9 | ASSARTGGQETQY
TRBJ2-6 | once | 16 | TRBV11-2 | ASSRGQLRRSGANVLT
TRBJ2-7 | . | 13 | TRBV28 | ATAIPGQGAREQY
TRBJ1-1 | . | 11 | TRBV10-3 | AISNREYTEAF
TRBJ1-2 | . | 13 | TRBV19 | ASSIAGRGNYGYT
TRBJ1-5 | . | 13 | TRBV6-8 | ASSYRVLNPQPQH
TRBJ1-2 | . | 13 | TRBV18 | ASSPDSAGRGGYT